This TCR beta chain was profiled in a study of T cell repertoires in cytomegalovirus infection. Across the whole study: CMV epitopes that were recently identified and HLA-C-restricted were used alongside well-studied HLA-B-restricted ones. Indicated by public TCR beta signatures were CMV infection and matching HLA type. Study-wide results and caveats: CMV-specific TCR beta clonotypes restricted by HLA-C were the ones dominating the ex vivo response.

A remark on this clonotype: Its target is unknown.

TCRdb ran MiXCR on the reads and lists one entry per CDR3 protein. The data show about 830,000 distinct CDR3 sequences, with 30% to 35% seen just once and under 15% held by the top ten. This CDR3 has 19 residues. Unmatched junction bases numbered 12, after V lost 2 bases and J lost 2 bases. CDR1 is LGHNA and CDR2 is YNFKEQ in the germline V gene. The chain links TRBV4-2 to TRBJ2-6; 7 bases match TRBD1. The sequences come from cultured CD8+ T cells from PBMCs, collected from culture after CMV antigen stimulation. The clonotype originates from a human donor in good health (CMV status not recorded). Some clones in this sample may be carry-over from other donors' samples. The CDR3 sequence is CASSQLTGRVITGANVLTF. CDR3 nucleotide sequence: TGTGCCAGCAGCCAATTGACAGGGAGAGTTATAACTGGGGCCAACGTCCTGACTTTC.